The 10 T cell receptor beta chains listed next were all sequenced from one sample in a study of T-cell reconstitution after alpha-beta-depleted transplantation in children. Construction of the TCRbeta library involved unique molecular identifiers. Each CDR3 protein gets one entry after TCRdb re-called the PCR reads with MiXCR. The sample records fewer than 1 million distinct CDR3 sequences, roughly 16% being singletons. Sequenced material: PBMCs, mostly from graft donor cells, taken 360 days after TCRalphabeta/CD19-depleted stem cell transplant. The receptors were gathered from a male patient younger than 18 who had a stem cell transplant for acute lymphoblastic leukemia, so the T cells may come from the graft donor.

The chain recombines TRBV7-6 with TRBJ2-7; perhaps D is TRBD1 or TRBD2 (5 bases each). CDR3 length: 17 amino acids. Germline CDR1 SGHVS, CDR2 FNYEAQ. The V end lost 1 base, the J end lost 0 bases, and 16 bases lay between the germline ends. The CDR3 bases are TGTGCCAGCAGCTTAGAGCCGGGGCCGCAGGGCTCCTACGAGCAGTACTTC. The encoded protein is CASSLEPGPQGSYEQYF.

CDR3 residues: CASGFGGSEQFF. In DNA, the CDR3 is TGTGCTAGTGGTTTCGGTGGGAGTGAGCAGTTCTTC. The rearrangement links TRBV12-5 to TRBJ2-1; a weak D match, TRBD2 (5 bases). Per germline, CDR1 LGHNT and CDR2 FRNRAP. This CDR3 region has 12 residues. The ends were cut back, 3 bases at V and 9 bases at J, with 9 bases in the middle.

There are many counts of this clonotype. The rearrangement joins TRBV6-4 to TRBJ2-2, with 7 nucleotides matching TRBD1. This CDR3 comprises 14 residues. The trim removed 6 bases at V and 4 bases at J, leaving 5 bases unmatched. Per germline, CDR1 MRHNA and CDR2 SNTAGT. The CDR3 reads CASRMTGSTGELFF. In nucleotides, the CDR3 is TGTGCCAGCAGAATGACAGGGTCCACCGGGGAGCTGTTTTTT.

V and J are TRBV4-2 and TRBJ2-7; 10 bases line up with TRBD2. Germline values: CDR1 LGHNA, CDR2 YNFKEQ. Trimming cost V 3 bases and J 3 bases; bases outside gene matches: 8. The CDR3 totals 16 residues. The CDR3 loop reads CASSHALAGAGYEQYF. Here the CDR3 DNA reads TGTGCCAGCAGCCACGCCCTAGCGGGAGCGGGCTACGAGCAGTACTTC.

This clonotype was seen a few times. The chain couples TRBV12-3 or TRBV12-4 to TRBJ2-1, with 8 bases that match TRBD1. This CDR3 comprises 16 residues. The trim removed 9 bases at V and 2 bases at J, leaving 12 bases unmatched. The CDR3 spells CASRGGGTGAYNEQFF. In DNA, the CDR3 is TGTGCCAGTAGAGGAGGGGGGACAGGCGCCTACAATGAGCAGTTCTTC.

This clonotype was seen a few times. The gene calls are TRBV2 and TRBJ1-1; 8 nucleotides match TRBD1. After removal of 5 bases from V and 2 bases from J, the junction contained 7 bases not matched to a gene. Looked up from germline, CDR1 is SNHLY and CDR2 is FYNNEI. The CDR3 contains 15 residues. The CDR3 DNA is TGTGCCAGCAGTCACTTAGGACAGGGTAACACTGAAGCTTTCTTT. This codes for CASSHLGQGNTEAFF.

The chain recombines TRBV5-1 with TRBJ2-1, with 13 positions matching TRBD2. Germline V gives CDR1 SGHRS, CDR2 YFSETQ. With V trimmed by 2 bases and J by 7 bases, 9 bases remained unmatched. The CDR3 loop spans 17 amino acids. The CDR3 DNA is TGCGCCAGCAGCTTCTACACCTGGACTAGCGGGAGTAATGAGCAGTTCTTC. Protein sequence: CASSFYTWTSGSNEQFF.

This clonotype has just a few counts. CDR3 nucleotides: TGTGCCAGCAGCTTGGAGCCATACAATGAGCAGTTCTTC. This sequence encodes CASSLEPYNEQFF. The chain carries TRBV7-3 and TRBJ2-1; no clear D. Germline CDR1 is SGHTA and CDR2 is FQGTGA. The V end lost 3 bases, the J end lost 4 bases, and 7 bases lay between the germline ends. This CDR3 region has 13 residues. Based on the CDR3 plus reference TRBV7-3 and TRBJ2-1, the full variable domain is GAGVSQTPSNKVTEKGKYVELRCDPISGHTALYWYRQSLGQGPEFLIYFQGTGAADDSGLPNDRFFAVRPEGSVSTLKIQRTERGDSAVYLCASSLEPYNEQFFGPGTRLTVL.

The rearrangement uses TRBV6-1 and TRBJ2-7, with 8 bases that match TRBD2. Germline trimming cut 7 bases from V and 4 bases from J; bases unmatched to any gene: 15. Germline CDR1 is MNHNS and CDR2 is SASEGT. The length of the CDR3 is 16 residues. The CDR3 sequence: CASKDGGGGSFYEQYF. In DNA form, the CDR3 reads TGTGCCAGCAAAGACGGCGGCGGGGGGTCTTTTTACGAGCAGTACTTC.

This clonotype was counted only a few times. The chain couples TRBV20-1 to TRBJ2-3; D is unclear. The CDR3 spans 14 residues. Per germline, CDR1 DFQATT and CDR2 SNEGSKA (reference sequence). Between the trimmed V and J ends, which lost 3 bases and 2 bases, there was a span of 12 bases. The CDR3 spells CSASPESFTDTQYF. CDR3 nucleotides: TGCAGTGCTAGTCCCGAGTCATTCACAGATACGCAGTATTTT.